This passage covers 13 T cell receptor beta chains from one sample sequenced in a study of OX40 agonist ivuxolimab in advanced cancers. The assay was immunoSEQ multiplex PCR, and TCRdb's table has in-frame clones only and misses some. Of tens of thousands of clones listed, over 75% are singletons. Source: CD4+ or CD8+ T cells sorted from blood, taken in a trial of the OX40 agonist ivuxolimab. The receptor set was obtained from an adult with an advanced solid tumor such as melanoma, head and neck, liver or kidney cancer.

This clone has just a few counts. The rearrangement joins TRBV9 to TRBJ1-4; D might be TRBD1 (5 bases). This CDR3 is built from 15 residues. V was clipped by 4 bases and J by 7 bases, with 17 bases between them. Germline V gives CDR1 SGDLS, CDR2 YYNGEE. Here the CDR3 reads CASSSRGTSVEKLFF. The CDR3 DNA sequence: TGTGCCAGCAGCTCAAGAGGGACCTCGGTTGAAAAACTGTTTTTT. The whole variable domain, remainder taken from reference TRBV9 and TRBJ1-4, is DSGVTQTPKHLITATGQRVTLRCSPRSGDLSVYWYQQSLDQGLQFLIQYYNGEERAKGNILERFSAQQFPDLHSELNLSSLELGDSALYFCASSSRGTSVEKLFFGSGTQLSVL.

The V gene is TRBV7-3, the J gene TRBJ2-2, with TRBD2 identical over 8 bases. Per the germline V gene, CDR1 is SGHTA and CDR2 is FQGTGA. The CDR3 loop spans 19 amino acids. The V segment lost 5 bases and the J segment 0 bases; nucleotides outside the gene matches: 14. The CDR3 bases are TGTGCCAGCAGCCCCCGGCCTAGCGGGTTACTATCGAACACCGGGGAGCTGTTTTTT. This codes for CASSPRPSGLLSNTGELFF.

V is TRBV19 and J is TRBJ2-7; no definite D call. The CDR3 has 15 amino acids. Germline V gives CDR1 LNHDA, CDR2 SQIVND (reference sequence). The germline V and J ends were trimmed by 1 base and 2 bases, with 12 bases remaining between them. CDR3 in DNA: TGTGCCAGTAGTATAGGTACAATCTACACCTACGAGCAGTACTTC. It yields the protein CASSIGTIYTYEQYF.

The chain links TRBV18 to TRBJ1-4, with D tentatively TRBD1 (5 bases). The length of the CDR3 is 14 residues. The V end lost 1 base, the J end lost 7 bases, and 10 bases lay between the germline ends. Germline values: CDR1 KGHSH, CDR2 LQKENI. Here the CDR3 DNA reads TGTGCCAGCTCACCACAAGAGGGGCGTGAAAAACTGTTTTTT. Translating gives CASSPQEGREKLFF.

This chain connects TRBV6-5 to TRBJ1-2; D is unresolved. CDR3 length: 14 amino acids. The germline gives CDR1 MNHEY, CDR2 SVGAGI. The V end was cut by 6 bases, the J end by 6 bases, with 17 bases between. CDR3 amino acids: CASRSGEVGDGYTF. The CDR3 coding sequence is TGTGCCAGCAGAAGCGGGGAGGTGGGTGATGGCTACACCTTC.

This chain's CDR3 is CASSSSGTTVYEQYF. The CDR3 DNA reads as TGTGCCAGCAGCTCCTCAGGGACGACAGTCTACGAGCAGTACTTC. The chain is built from TRBV7-2 and TRBJ2-7; tentatively, D is TRBD1 or TRBD2 (5 bases each). Germline CDR1 is SGHTA and CDR2 is FQGNSA. CDR3 length: 15 amino acids. V gave up 4 bases and J gave up 3 bases, with 16 bases separating them. The entire variable domain, with the rest obtained from reference TRBV7-2 and TRBJ2-7, is as follows: GAGVSQSPSNKVTEKGKDVELRCDPISGHTALYWYRQSLGQGLEFLIYFQGNSAPDKSGLPSDRFSAERTGGSVSTLTIQRTQQEDSAVYLCASSSSGTTVYEQYFGPGTRLTVT.

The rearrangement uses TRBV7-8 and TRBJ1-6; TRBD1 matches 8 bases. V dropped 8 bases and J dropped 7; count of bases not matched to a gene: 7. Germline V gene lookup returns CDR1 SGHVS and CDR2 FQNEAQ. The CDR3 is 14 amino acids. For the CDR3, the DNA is TGTGCCAGCTCGACAGGGGCGGACAATTCACCCCTCCACTTT. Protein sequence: CASSTGADNSPLHF.

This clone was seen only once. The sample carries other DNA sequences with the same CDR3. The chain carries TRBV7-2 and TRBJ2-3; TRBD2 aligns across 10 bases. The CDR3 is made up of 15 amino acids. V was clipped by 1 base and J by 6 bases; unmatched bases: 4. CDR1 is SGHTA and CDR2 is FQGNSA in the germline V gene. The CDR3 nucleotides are TGTGCCAGCAGCTTAGGGGGACTAGCGTCGGATACGCAGTATTTT. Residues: CASSLGGLASDTQYF.

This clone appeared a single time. In nucleotides, the CDR3 is TGTGCCTGGAGTGTACCGGGGGCAAACACTGAAGCTTTCTTT. This codes for CAWSVPGANTEAFF. This chain connects TRBV30 to TRBJ1-1; TRBD1 is a possible D gene (6 bases). The germline V and J ends were trimmed by 0 bases and 2 bases, with 10 bases remaining between them. The V gene's germline CDR1 is GTSNPN and CDR2 SVGIG (reference sequence). The CDR3 runs 14 residues.

CDR3 protein: CACQQGHSYNEQFF. The CDR3 bases are TGTGCCTGCCAACAAGGACACTCCTACAATGAGCAGTTCTTC. The chain recombines TRBV30 with TRBJ2-1, with D possibly matching TRBD1 (5 bases). Trimming pared 6 bases from V and 0 bases from J, leaving 12 bases between. This CDR3 contains 14 residues. CDR1 is GTSNPN, CDR2 SVGIG, per germline (reference sequence).

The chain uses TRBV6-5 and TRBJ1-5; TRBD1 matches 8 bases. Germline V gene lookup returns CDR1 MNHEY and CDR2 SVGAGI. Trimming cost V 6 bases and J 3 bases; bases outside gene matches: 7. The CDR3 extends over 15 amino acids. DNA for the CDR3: TGTGCCAGCAGCCTCGGGACAGGTCACAATCAGCCCCAGCATTTT. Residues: CASSLGTGHNQPQHF.

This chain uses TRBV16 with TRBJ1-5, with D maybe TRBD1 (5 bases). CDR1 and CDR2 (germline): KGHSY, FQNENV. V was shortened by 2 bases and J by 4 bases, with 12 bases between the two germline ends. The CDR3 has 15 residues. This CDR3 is CASSQQPQGNQPQHF. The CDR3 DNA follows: TGTGCCAGCAGCCAACAGCCCCAGGGAAATCAGCCCCAGCATTTT.

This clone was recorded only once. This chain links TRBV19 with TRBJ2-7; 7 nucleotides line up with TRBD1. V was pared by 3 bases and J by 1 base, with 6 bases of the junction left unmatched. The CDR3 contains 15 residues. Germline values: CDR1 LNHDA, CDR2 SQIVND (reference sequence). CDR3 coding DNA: TGTGCCAGTAGTATTGTTGACAGGGCGTCCTACGAGCAGTACTTC. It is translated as CASSIVDRASYEQYF.